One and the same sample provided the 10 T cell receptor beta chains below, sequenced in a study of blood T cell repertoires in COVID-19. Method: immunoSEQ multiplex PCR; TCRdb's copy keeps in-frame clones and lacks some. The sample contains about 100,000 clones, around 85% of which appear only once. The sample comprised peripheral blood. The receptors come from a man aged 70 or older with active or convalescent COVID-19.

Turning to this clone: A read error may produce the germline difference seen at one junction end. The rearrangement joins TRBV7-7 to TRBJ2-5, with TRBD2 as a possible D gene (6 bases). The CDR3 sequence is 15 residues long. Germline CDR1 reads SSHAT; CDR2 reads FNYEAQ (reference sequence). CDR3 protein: CASSLARGAGETQYF. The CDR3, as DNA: TGTGCTAGCAGCTTAGCGCGCGGGGCCGGGGAGACCCAGTACTTC. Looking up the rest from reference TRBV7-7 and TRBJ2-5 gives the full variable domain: GAGVSQSPRYKVTKRGQDVTLRCDPISSHATLYWYQQALGQGPEFLTYFNYEAQPDKSGLPSDRFSAERPEGSISTLTIQRTEQRDSAMYRCASSLARGAGETQYFGPGTRLLVL.

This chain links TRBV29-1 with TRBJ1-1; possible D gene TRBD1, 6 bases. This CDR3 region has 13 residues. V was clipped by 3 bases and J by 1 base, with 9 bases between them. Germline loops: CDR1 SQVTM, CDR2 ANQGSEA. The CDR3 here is CSVDVGGNTEAFF. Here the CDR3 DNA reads TGCAGCGTTGACGTAGGGGGGAACACTGAAGCTTTCTTT. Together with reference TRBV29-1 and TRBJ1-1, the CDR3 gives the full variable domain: SAVISQKPSRDICQRGTSLTIQCQVDSQVTMMFWYRQQPGQSLTLIATANQGSEATYESGFVIDKFPISRPNLTFSTLTVSNMSPEDSSIYLCSVDVGGNTEAFFGQGTRLTVV.

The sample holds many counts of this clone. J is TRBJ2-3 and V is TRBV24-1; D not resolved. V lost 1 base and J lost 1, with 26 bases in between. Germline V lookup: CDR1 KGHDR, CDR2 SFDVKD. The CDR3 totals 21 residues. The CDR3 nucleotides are TGTGCCACCAGTGATTTTGAGATCTGTGACACTGTATTGACGGGCACAGATACGCAGTATTTT. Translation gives CATSDFEICDTVLTGTDTQYF.

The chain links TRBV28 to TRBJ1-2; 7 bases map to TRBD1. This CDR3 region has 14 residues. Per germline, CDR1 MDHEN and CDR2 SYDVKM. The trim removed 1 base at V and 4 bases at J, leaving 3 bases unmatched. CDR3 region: CASSLSAGGYGYTF. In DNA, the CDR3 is TGTGCCAGCAGTTTATCGGCAGGGGGCTATGGCTACACCTTC.

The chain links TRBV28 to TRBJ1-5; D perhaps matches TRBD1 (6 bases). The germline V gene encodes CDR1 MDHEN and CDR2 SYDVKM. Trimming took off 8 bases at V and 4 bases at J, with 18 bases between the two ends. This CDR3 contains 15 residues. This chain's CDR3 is CASQGGGVSNQPQHF. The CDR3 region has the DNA TGTGCCAGCCAGGGAGGGGGTGTCAGTAATCAGCCCCAGCATTTT.

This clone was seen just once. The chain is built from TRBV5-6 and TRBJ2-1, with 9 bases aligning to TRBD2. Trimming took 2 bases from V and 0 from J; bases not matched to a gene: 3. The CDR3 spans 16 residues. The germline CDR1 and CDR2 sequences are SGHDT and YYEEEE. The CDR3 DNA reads TGTGCCAGCAGCTTAGCGGGGGGAGGCTCCTACAATGAGCAGTTCTTC. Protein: CASSLAGGGSYNEQFF.

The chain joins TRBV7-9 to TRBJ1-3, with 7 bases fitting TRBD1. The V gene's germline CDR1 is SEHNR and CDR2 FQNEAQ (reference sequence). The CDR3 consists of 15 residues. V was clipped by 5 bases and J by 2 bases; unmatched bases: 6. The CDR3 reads CASSRTGLPGNTIYF. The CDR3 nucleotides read TGTGCCAGCAGCCGGACAGGACTCCCTGGAAACACCATATATTTT.

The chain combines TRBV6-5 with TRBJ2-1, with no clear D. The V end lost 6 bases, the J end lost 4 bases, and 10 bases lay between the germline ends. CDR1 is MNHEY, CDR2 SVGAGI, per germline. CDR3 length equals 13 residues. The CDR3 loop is CASRSYSYNEQFF. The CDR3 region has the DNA TGTGCCAGCAGGTCTTACAGTTACAATGAGCAGTTCTTC.

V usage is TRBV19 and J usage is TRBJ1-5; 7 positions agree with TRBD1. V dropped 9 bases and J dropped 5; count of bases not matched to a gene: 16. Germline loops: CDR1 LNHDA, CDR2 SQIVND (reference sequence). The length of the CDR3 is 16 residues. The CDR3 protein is CASKPVGTATHQPQHF. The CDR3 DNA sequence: TGTGCCAGCAAACCGGTCGGGACAGCTACTCATCAGCCCCAGCATTTT.

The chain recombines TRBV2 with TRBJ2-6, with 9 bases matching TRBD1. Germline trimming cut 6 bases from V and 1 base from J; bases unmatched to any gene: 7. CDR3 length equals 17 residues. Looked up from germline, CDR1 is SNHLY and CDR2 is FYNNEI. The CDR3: CASSLQGAVSGANVLTF. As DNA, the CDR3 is TGTGCCAGCAGCCTACAGGGGGCAGTTTCTGGGGCCAACGTCCTGACTTTC. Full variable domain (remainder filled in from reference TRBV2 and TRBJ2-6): EPEVTQTPSHQVTQMGQEVILRCVPISNHLYFYWYRQILGQKVEFLVSFYNNEISEKSEIFDDQFSVERPDGSNFTLKIRSTKLEDSAMYFCASSLQGAVSGANVLTFGAGSRLTVL.